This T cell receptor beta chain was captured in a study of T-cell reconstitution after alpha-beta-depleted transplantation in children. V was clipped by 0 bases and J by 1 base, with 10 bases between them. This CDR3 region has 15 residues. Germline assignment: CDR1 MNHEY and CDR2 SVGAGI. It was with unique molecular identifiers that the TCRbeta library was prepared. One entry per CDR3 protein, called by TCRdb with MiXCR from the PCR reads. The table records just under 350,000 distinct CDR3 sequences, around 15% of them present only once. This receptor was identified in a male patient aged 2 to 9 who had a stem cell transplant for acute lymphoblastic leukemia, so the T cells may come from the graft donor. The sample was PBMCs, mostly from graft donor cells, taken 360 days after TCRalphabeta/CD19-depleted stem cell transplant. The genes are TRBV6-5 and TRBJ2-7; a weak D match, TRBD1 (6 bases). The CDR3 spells CASSYSEGTSYEQYF. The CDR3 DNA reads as TGTGCCAGCAGTTACTCTGAGGGGACATCCTACGAGCAGTACTTC.